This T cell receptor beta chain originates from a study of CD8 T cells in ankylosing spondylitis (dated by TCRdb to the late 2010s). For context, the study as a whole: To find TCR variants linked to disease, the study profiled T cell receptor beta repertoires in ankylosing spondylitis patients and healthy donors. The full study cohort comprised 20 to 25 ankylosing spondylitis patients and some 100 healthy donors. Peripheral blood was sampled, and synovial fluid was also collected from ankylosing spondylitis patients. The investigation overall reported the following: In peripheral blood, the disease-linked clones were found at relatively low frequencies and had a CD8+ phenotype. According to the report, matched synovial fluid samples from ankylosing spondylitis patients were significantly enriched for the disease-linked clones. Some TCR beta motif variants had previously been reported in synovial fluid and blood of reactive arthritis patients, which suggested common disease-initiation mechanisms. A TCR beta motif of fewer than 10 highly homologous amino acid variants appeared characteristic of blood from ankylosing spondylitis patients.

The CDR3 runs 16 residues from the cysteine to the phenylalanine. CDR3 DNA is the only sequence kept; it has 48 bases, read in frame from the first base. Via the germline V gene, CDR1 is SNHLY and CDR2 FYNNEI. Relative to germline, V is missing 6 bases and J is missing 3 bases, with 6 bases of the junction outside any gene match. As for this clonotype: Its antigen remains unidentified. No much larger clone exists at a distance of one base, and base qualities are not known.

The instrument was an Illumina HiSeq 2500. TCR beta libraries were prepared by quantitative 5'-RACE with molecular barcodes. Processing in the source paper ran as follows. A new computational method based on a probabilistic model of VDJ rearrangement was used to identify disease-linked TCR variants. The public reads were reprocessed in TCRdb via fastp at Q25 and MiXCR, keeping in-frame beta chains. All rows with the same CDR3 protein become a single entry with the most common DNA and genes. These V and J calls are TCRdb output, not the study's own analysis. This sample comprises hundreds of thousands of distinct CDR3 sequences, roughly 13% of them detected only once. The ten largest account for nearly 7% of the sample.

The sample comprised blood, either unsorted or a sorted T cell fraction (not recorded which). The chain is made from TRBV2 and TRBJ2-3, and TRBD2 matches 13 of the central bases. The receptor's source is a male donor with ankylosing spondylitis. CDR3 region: CASRRTSGRGTDTQYF. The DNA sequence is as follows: TGTGCCAGCAGAAGAACTAGCGGGAGGGGAACAGATACGCAGTATTTT. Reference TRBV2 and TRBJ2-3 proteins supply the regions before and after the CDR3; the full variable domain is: EPEVTQTPSHQVTQMGQEVILRCVPISNHLYFYWYRQILGQKVEFLVSFYNNEISEKSEIFDDQFSVERPDGSNFTLKIRSTKLEDSAMYFCASRRTSGRGTDTQYFGPGTRLTVL.